This T cell receptor beta chain was found in a study of blood T cell repertoires in COVID-19. On the study more broadly: Donors in the United States, Italy and Spain gave samples during acute or convalescent COVID-19.

Clones were read by immunoSEQ multiplex PCR, and TCRdb kept only the in-frame ones, dropping some. The sample carries a few hundred thousand clones, 82% recorded once. The ends were cut back, 1 base at V and 0 bases at J, with 11 bases in the middle. The CDR3 is 16 residues long. CDR1 is SGHTA, CDR2 FQGNSA, per germline. The sample taken for sequencing was peripheral blood. The receptor was isolated from a woman aged 18-29 years with acute or convalescent COVID-19. This chain connects TRBV7-2 to TRBJ2-3; D gene unclear. This CDR3 reads CASSLEITSSTDTQYF. The CDR3 DNA follows: TGTGCCAGCAGCTTAGAAATTACATCTAGCACAGATACGCAGTATTTT.